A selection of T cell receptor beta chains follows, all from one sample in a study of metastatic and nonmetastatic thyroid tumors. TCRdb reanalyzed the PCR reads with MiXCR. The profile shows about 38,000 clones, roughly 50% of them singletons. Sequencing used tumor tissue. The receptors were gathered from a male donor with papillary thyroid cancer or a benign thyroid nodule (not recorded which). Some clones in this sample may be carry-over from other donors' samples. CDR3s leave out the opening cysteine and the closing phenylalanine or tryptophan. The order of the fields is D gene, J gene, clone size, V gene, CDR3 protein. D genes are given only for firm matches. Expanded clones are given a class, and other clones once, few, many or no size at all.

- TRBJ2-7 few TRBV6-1 ASSDGAGASHEQY
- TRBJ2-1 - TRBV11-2 ASSLERRTTPADEQF
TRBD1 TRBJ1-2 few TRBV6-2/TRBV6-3 ASRGLNRGLYGYT
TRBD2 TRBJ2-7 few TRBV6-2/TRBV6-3 ASSTTSGSIYEQY
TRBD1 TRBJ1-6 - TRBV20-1 SATRDSDYNSPLH
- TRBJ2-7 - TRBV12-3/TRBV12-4 ASSFSTGPYEQY
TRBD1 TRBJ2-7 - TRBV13 ASSSRDREGEQY
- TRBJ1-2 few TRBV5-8 ASRPGLQTNYGYT
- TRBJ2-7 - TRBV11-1 ASSPGTVTGSYEQY
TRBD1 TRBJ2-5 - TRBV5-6 ASRITRGTGPGETQY
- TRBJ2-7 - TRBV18 ASSPDGVVEQY
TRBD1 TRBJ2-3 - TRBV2 ASSDEGASDTQY
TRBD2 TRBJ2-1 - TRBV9 ASSPEELAGVNEQF
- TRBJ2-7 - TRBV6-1 ASRKQGGGSYEQY
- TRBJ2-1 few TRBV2 ASSEELGSWDEQF
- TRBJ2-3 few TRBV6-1 ASTLALGTDTQY
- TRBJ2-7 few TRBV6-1 ASEGRSSYEQY
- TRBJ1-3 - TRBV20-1 SASELGGNTIY
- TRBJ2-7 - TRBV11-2 ASSPRLGPSYEQY
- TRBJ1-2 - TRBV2 ASSELSSTGTPANYGYT
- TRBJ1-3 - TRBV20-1 SARETGSGNTIY
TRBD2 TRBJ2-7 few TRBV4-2 ASSQEGLADSYEQY
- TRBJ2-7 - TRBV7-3 ASRFVARSNEQY